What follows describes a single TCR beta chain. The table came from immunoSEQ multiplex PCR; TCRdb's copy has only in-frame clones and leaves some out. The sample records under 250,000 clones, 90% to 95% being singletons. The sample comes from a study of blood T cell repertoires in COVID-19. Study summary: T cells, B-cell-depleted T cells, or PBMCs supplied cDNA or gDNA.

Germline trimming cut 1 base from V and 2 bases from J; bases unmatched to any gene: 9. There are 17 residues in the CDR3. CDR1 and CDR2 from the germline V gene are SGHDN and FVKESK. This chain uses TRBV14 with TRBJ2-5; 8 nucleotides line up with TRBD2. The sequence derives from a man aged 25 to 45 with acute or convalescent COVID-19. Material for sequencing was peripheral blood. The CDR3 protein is CASSQVLAGLFQETQYF. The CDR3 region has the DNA TGTGCCAGCAGCCAAGTTTTAGCGGGACTTTTTCAAGAGACCCAGTACTTC.